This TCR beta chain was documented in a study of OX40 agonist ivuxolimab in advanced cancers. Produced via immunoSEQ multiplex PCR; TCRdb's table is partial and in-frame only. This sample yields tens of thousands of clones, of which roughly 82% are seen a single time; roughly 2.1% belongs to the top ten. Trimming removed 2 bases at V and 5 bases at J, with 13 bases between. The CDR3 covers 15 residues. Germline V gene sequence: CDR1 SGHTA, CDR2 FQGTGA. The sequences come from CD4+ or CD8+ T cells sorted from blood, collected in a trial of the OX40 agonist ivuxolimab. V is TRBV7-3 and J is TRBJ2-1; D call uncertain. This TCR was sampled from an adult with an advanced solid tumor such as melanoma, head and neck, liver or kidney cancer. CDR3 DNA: TGTGCCAGCAGCTTAGGTATGGGCTCAAACAATGAGCAGTTCTTC. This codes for CASSLGMGSNNEQFF.